These T cell receptor beta chains were read from a single sample in a study of T cells in Graves' hyperthyroidism and ophthalmopathy. TCRdb itself ran the multiplex PCR reads through MiXCR, one entry per CDR3 protein. The sample includes approximately 700,000 distinct CDR3 sequences, about 45% seen only once; the top ten take about 7.7%. The sample consisted of peripheral blood or thyroid tissue (not recorded which). These receptors came from an adult man with Graves' disease, either hyperthyroidism or ophthalmopathy (not recorded which). CDR3s include the opening cysteine and the closing phenylalanine or tryptophan. Each record gives: clone size, D gene, V gene, CDR3 length, J gene, CDR3 DNA, CDR3 protein. A D gene is named only where the DNA matches it firmly. A row's size may be missing; if present it is once, few, many or a size class.

>.|TRBD1|TRBV2|14|TRBJ1-2
TGTGCCAGCGTTGTGACAGGGGGCGAGTATGGCTACACCTTC
CASVVTGGEYGYTF
>.|.|TRBV20-1|14|TRBJ1-5
TGCAGTGCTAGAGATAGGGATAGCAATCAGCCCCAGCATTTT
CSARDRDSNQPQHF
>.|TRBD1|TRBV29-1|14|TRBJ1-2
TGCAGCGTGACCACCGGGACAGGGAGCTATGGCTACACCTTC
CSVTTGTGSYGYTF
>.|TRBD2|TRBV10-3|16|TRBJ2-7
TGTGCCATCAGTGGGACCGGGACTAGCGGGAGCTACGAGCAGTACTTC
CAISGTGTSGSYEQYF
>many|.|TRBV2|15|TRBJ1-5
TGTGCCAGCGGTAGGGGCTCCCCTAGCAATCAGCCCCAGCATTTT
CASGRGSPSNQPQHF
>.|.|TRBV5-6|15|TRBJ1-2
TGTGCCAGCAGTTCTTCTTGGGGCCCGAACTATGGCTACACCTTC
CASSSSWGPNYGYTF
>.|TRBD1|TRBV7-9|13|TRBJ1-2
TGTGTCAGCAGCCTCGGGACAGATCATGGCTACACCTTC
CVSSLGTDHGYTF
>.|.|TRBV2|16|TRBJ1-6
TGTGCCAGCAGCGCTGGGGATGCGGGTGGGAATTCACCCCTCCACTTT
CASSAGDAGGNSPLHF
>.|TRBD1|TRBV29-1|13|TRBJ2-5
TGCAGCGCTTCCGGGACAGGGGGAAAGACCCAGTACTTC
CSASGTGGKTQYF
>.|.|TRBV7-4|15|TRBJ2-3
TGTGCCAGCAGCGGAACCATAGGCCTAGACGATACGCAGTATTTT
CASSGTIGLDDTQYF
>once|TRBD1|TRBV20-1|13|TRBJ2-5
TGCAGTGCTAGAAGCACAGGGGGAGAGACCCAGTACTTC
CSARSTGGETQYF
>many|.|TRBV7-8|13|TRBJ1-1
TGTGCCAGCAGCTTAGAAGACTGGAGTGAAGCTTTCTTT
CASSLEDWSEAFF
>few|.|TRBV20-1|13|TRBJ2-7
TGCAGTGCTAGAGACAGAGCCTTCTACGAGCAGTACTTC
CSARDRAFYEQYF
>.|.|TRBV10-3|11|TRBJ1-2
TGTGCCACCAGGAAGGGCTATGGCTACACCTTC
CATRKGYGYTF
>few|.|TRBV5-6|12|TRBJ1-4
TGTGCCAGCAGCCGAATGGATGAAAAACTGTTTTTT
CASSRMDEKLFF
>.|TRBD1|TRBV6-6|15|TRBJ1-1
TGTGCCAGCAAAGGACAGGGGGCTTGGAACACTGAAGCTTTCTTT
CASKGQGAWNTEAFF
>few|.|TRBV7-8|13|TRBJ1-1
TGTGCCAGCAGCTTAGAACCGGGTCCCGGAGCTTTCTTT
CASSLEPGPGAFF
>.|.|TRBV6-5|12|TRBJ1-1
TGTGCCAGCAGTTACGGGGGACCTGAAGCTTTCTTT
CASSYGGPEAFF
>.|.|TRBV20-1|13|TRBJ1-1
TGCAGTGCTAGAGGGACTGTCCGGACTGAAGCTTTCTTT
CSARGTVRTEAFF
>few|.|TRBV20-1|12|TRBJ1-4
TGCAGTGCGTACAGGGATAATGAAAAACTGTTTTTT
CSAYRDNEKLFF
>.|TRBD1|TRBV10-3|13|TRBJ1-2
TGTGCCATCCATGAGACAGGGGGTTATGGCTACACCTTC
CAIHETGGYGYTF
>.|TRBD1|TRBV2|16|TRBJ1-4
TGTGCCAGCAGTGGCCTGACAGGGGGACGAGGTGAAAAACTGTTTTTT
CASSGLTGGRGEKLFF